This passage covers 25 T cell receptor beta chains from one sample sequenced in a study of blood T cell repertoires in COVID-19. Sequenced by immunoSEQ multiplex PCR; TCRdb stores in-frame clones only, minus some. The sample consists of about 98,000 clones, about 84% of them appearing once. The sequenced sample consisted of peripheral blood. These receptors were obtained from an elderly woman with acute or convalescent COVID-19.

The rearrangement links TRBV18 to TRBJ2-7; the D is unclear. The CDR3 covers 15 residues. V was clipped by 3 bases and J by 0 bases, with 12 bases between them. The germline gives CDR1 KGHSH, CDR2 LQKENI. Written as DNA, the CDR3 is TGTGCCAGCTCACCCGGAGAAAGTCCCTCCTACGAGCAGTACGTC. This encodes CASSPGESPSYEQYV.

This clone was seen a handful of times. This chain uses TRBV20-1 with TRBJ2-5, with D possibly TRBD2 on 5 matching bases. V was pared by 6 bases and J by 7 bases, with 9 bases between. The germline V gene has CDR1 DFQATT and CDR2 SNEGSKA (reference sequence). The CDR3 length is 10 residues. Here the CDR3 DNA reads TGCAGTGCGAACGAGGGGACCCAGTACTTC. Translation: CSANEGTQYF.

CDR3 coding DNA: TGTGCCAGCAGCTCCGGGACAAAAGAGACCCAGTACTTC. Translating gives CASSSGTKETQYF. This chain uses TRBV11-2 with TRBJ2-5; perhaps TRBD1 as D (6 bases). Trimming took 4 bases from V and 3 from J, leaving 9 bases between them. This CDR3 is built from 13 residues. Germline CDR1 SGHAT, CDR2 FQNNGV.

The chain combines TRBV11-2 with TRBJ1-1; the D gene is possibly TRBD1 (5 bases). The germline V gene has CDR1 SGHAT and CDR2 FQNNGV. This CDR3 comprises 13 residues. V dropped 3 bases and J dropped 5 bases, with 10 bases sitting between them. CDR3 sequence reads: CASSLSRTTEAFF. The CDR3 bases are TGTGCCAGCAGCTTGTCGAGGACAACTGAAGCTTTCTTT.

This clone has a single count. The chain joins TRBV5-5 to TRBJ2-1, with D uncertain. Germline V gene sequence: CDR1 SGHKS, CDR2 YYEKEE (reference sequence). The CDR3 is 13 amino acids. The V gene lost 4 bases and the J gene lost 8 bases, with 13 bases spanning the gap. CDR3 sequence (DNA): TGTGCCAGCAGCAACCGCGCCACCGATGAGCAGTTCTTC. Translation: CASSNRATDEQFF.

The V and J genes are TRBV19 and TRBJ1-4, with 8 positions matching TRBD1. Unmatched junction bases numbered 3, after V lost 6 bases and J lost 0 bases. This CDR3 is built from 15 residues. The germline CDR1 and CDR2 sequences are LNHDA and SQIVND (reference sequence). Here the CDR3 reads CASSQQGATNEKLFF. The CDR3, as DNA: TGTGCCAGTAGCCAACAGGGGGCAACTAATGAAAAACTGTTTTTT.

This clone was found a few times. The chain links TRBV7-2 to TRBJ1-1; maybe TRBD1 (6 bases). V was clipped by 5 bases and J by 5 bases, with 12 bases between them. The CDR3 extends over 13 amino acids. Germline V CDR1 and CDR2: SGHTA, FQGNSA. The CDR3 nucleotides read TGTGCCAGCAGCGCTACAGGGTATACTGAAGCTTTCTTT. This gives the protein CASSATGYTEAFF.

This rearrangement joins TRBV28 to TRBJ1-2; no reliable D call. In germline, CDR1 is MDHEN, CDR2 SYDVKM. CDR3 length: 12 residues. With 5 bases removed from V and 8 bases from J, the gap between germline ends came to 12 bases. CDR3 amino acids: CASSVGRLGYTF. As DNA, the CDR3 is TGTGCCAGCAGTGTGGGCAGACTAGGCTACACCTTC.

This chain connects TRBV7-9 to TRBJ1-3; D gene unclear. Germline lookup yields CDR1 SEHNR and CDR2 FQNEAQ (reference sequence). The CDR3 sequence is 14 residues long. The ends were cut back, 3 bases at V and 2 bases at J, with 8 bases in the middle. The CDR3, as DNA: TGTGCCAGCAGCTTTCTTTCTACTGGAAACACCATATATTTT. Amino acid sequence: CASSFLSTGNTIYF.

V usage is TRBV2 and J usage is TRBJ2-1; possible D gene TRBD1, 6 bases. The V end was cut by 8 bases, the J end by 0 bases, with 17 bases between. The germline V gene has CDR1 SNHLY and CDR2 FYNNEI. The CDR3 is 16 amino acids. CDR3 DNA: TGTGCCAGCTTCCAAGGGTGGGGGCGCTCCTACAATGAGCAGTTCTTC. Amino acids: CASFQGWGRSYNEQFF.

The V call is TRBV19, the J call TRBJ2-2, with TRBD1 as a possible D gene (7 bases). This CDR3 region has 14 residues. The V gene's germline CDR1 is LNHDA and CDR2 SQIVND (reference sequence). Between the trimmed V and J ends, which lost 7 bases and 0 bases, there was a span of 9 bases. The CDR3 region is CASTRGANTGELFF. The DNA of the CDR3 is TGTGCCAGTACCAGGGGGGCGAACACCGGGGAGCTGTTTTTT.

CDR3 sequence: CASSFVIGRNKLFF. The CDR3 DNA reads as TGTGCCAGCAGTTTTGTGATAGGGAGAAATAAACTGTTTTTT. The V and J genes are TRBV28 and TRBJ1-4; D is unresolved. Trimming took off 3 bases at V and 11 bases at J, with 16 bases between the two ends. Germline V gene data show CDR1 as MDHEN and CDR2 as SYDVKM. The CDR3 totals 14 residues.

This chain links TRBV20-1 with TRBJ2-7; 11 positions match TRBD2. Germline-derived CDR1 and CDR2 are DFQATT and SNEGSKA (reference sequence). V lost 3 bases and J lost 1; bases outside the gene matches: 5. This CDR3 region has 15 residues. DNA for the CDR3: TGCAGTGCTAGTCGTAGCGGGGGGGAATCCTACGAGCAGTACGTC. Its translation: CSASRSGGESYEQYV.

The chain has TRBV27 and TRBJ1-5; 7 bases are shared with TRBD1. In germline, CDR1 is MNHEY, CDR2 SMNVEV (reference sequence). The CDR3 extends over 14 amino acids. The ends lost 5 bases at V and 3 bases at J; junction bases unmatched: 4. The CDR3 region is CASSTDRANQPQHF. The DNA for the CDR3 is TGTGCCAGCAGTACCGACAGGGCCAATCAGCCCCAGCATTTT.

The CDR3 DNA follows: TGCGCCAGCAGCTTGGCTGTAGATTCTGGGGCCAACGTCCTGACTTTC. Translating gives CASSLAVDSGANVLTF. This chain links TRBV5-1 with TRBJ2-6; no definite D call. Trimming stripped 0 bases from V and 1 base from J, with 8 bases between. The germline V gene has CDR1 SGHRS and CDR2 YFSETQ. The CDR3 is 16 amino acids.

The CDR3 region has the DNA TGTGCCAGCAGCTTGAGGCCTGGGGCCAACGTCCTGACTTTC. Residues: CASSLRPGANVLTF. The V call is TRBV7-8, the J call TRBJ2-6, with D uncertain. Germline CDR1 and CDR2: SGHVS and FQNEAQ. Trimming left V 3 bases short and J 2 bases short, with 5 bases between. CDR3 length: 14 residues.

This CDR3 reads CASSDTGGGAQYF. The CDR3, as DNA: TGTGCCAGCAGTGACACCGGCGGGGGGGCGCAGTATTTT. The chain links TRBV2 to TRBJ2-3; 9 bases fit TRBD2. CDR1 SNHLY and CDR2 FYNNEI come from the germline V gene. The CDR3 is 13 amino acids. The junction had 5 bases not matched to a gene; V was cut back by 3 bases and J by 10 bases.

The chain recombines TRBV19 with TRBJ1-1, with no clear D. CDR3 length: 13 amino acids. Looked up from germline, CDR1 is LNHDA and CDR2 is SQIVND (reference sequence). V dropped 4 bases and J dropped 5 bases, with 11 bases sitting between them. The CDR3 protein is CASSSSVRTEAFF. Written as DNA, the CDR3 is TGTGCCAGTAGTAGTTCGGTGAGAACTGAAGCTTTCTTT.

CDR3 DNA sequence: TGTGCCAGCAGCCGGTCGGGACAGGCACACTATGGCTACACCTTC. Translation: CASSRSGQAHYGYTF. The J gene is TRBJ1-2, the V gene TRBV5-4; 8 nucleotides agree with TRBD1. This CDR3 has 15 amino acids. V lost 4 bases, J lost 3 bases, and 8 bases stayed unmatched. The germline gives CDR1 SGHNT, CDR2 YYREEE (reference sequence).

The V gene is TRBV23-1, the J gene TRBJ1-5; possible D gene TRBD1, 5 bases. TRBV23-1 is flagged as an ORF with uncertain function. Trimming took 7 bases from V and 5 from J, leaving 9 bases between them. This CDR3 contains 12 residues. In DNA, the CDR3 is TGCGCCAGCATCCCAGGGTATCAGCCCCAGCATTTT. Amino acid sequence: CASIPGYQPQHF.

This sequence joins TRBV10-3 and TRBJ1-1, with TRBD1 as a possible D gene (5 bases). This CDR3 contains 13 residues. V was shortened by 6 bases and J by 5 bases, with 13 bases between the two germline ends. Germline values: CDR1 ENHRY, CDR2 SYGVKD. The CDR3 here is CAISLDRETEAFF. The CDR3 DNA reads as TGTGCCATCAGCCTCGACAGAGAAACTGAAGCTTTCTTT.

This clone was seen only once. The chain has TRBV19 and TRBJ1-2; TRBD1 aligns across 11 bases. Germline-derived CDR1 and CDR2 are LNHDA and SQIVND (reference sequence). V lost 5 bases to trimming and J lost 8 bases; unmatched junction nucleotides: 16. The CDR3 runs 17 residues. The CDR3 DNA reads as TGTGCCAGTAGTGCCTCTCCTATCGGACAGGGGGCCGGGGGCTACACCTTC. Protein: CASSASPIGQGAGGYTF.

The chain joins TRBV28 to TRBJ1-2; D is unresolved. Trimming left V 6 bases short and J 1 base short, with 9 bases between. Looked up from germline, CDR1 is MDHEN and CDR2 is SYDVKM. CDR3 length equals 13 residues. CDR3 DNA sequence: TGTGCCAGCAGGGAGACGGTTAACTATGGCTACACCTTC. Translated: CASRETVNYGYTF.

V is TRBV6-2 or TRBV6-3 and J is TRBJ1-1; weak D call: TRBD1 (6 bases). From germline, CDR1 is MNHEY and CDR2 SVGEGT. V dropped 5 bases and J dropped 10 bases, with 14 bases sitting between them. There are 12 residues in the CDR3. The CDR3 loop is CASSPGGRGAFF. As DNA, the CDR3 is TGTGCCAGCAGTCCCGGGGGGCGTGGAGCTTTCTTT.

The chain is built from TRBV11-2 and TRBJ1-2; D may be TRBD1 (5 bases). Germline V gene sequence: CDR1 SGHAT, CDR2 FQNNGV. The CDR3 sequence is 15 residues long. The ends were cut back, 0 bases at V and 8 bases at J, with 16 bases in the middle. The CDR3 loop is CASSLDAWGDQGYTF. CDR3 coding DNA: TGTGCCAGCAGCTTAGATGCGTGGGGGGACCAGGGCTACACCTTC.